This TCR beta chain was obtained from a study of blood T cell repertoires in COVID-19. The CDR3 extends over 14 amino acids. The germline V gene encodes CDR1 LGHDT and CDR2 YNNKEL (reference sequence). With 0 bases clipped from V and 9 bases from J, the junction kept 5 bases outside the gene matches. Here immunoSEQ multiplex PCR was the method, and the copy in TCRdb shows in-frame clones only, minus some. The sample has some 380,000 clones, around 90% seen once. Cohorts were assigned according to the clinical history that participants reported. V and J are TRBV3-1 (or the pseudogene TRBV3-2) and TRBJ1-1; 9 bases align to TRBD1. Sequencing input: PBMCs or T cells enriched from blood (not recorded which). The receptor's source is a middle-aged woman with acute COVID-19. The CDR3 DNA sequence: TGTGCCAGCAGCCAAGATACAGGGACAGGGAAAGCTTTCTTT. Amino acids: CASSQDTGTGKAFF.